This TCR beta chain was found in a study of regulatory T cells in long-lasting Graves disease. Study results and limitations: Patients whose Graves' disease persisted exhibited lower TCR diversity than those newly diagnosed.

The CDR3 contains 16 residues. Comments on this clonotype: Its antigen is not identified. A single base separates this from a much larger clone, so it may be a read error.

Noted time point: persistent/refractory GD, antithyroid drugs over 5 years with positive TRAb. TCR sequences were obtained from RNA taken from PBMCs. Arm-PCR of CDR3 regions with iRepertoire HTBI primers generated TCR beta libraries. TCRdb recomputed calls from the multiplex PCR reads with MiXCR, one row per CDR3 protein. The sample records 700,000 or so distinct CDR3 sequences, 25% to 35% being singletons. This sequence was found in a female donor with Graves disease. The chain carries TRBV12-3 or TRBV12-4 and TRBJ1-6, with TRBD1 as a possible D gene (5 bases). This specimen consisted of peripheral blood mononuclear cells (PBMCs), obtained when the disease was refractory, from a patient treated with antithyroid drugs. Here the CDR3 DNA reads TGTGCCGGCAGCACTCCGCCCGGAGGGGTTAATTCACCCCTCCACTTT. It yields the protein CAGSTPPGGVNSPLHF.